This TCR beta chain was captured in a study of response to subunit inactivated influenza vaccine (dated by TCRdb to 2016 to 2019). About the study as a whole: To follow how T cells responded to a trivalent subunit inactivated influenza vaccine, the researchers relied on deep quantitative profiling of the T cell receptor repertoire.

This clonotype was seen only once. Its antigen remains undetermined. No per-base quality is available; no much larger clone lies one base away. One read is thin evidence. Libraries were constructed by RT-PCR. Sequencing was performed on an Illumina HiSeq 2500. The public sequencing data were trimmed at Q25 with fastp and processed into clonotypes with MiXCR by TCRdb, which kept only in-frame beta chains. Rows with one shared CDR3 protein collapse into an entry with the most common genes and DNA. This sample lists 650,000 to 800,000 distinct CDR3 sequences; less than 20% were detected once. Together, the top ten hold around 9.9% of the sample. CDR1 and CDR2 (KGHDR, SFDVKD) derive from the germline V gene. Unmatched junction bases come to 6, with V trimmed by 5 bases and J by 0 bases. The CDR3 measures 18 amino acids from cysteine to phenylalanine. The CDR3 DNA has 54 bases and is translated from base 1.

Study-wide conclusions, independent of this receptor: The authors proposed that each seasonal influenza vaccination may bring in only a limited number of new T cells.

Here the chain combines TRBV24-1 and TRBJ2-6; the central 10 bases match TRBD1. The sample was PBMCs from blood, taken about 5 days after vaccination. The receptor was derived from a man aged 50 to 60 who received an inactivated influenza vaccine. Donor details come from another sample of the same person, matched by shared clones. The sequence in DNA is TGTGCCACCAGTGCCGGAGGGACAGGGGCCTCTGGGGCCAACGTCCTGACTTTC. This gives the protein CATSAGGTGASGANVLTF.